This passage covers 29 T cell receptor beta chains from one sample sequenced in a study of graft-versus-host responses after intestinal transplantation. Generated by immunoSEQ multiplex PCR, the TCRdb table keeps only in-frame clones and is missing some. The repertoire holds some 1,700 clones, with 77% as singletons. From the graft tissue, intraepithelial and lamina propria lymphocytes were released through processing. The sequences come from ileum tissue, collected about 500 days after transplant. These receptors all stem from a human patient who received an intestinal transplant, so some T cells may come from the graft donor.

To note about this clone: Other DNA variants within this sample encode the same CDR3. This rearrangement joins TRBV5-1 to TRBJ2-1; no firm D call. V was cut by 0 bases and J by 0 bases, with 4 bases left in between. The CDR3 sequence is 14 residues long. The germline gives CDR1 SGHRS, CDR2 YFSETQ. In nucleotides, the CDR3 is TGCGCCAGCAGCTTGGGGGGCTCCTACAATGAGCAGTTCTTC. It codes for CASSLGGSYNEQFF.

The CDR3 sequence: CASSLGLSSYEQYF. The CDR3 bases are TGTGCCAGCAGCTTAGGTCTCAGCTCCTACGAGCAGTACTTC. The V and J genes are TRBV11-2 and TRBJ2-7, with unresolved D. CDR1 is SGHAT, CDR2 FQNNGV, per germline. The CDR3 totals 14 residues. V was trimmed by 1 base and J by 0 bases, leaving 7 bases between them.

The chain has TRBV15 and TRBJ2-7; 10 nucleotides line up with TRBD2. V dropped 0 bases and J dropped 0; count of bases not matched to a gene: 8. The CDR3 spans 18 residues. Germline-derived CDR1 and CDR2 are LNHNV and YYDKDF (reference sequence). The CDR3 nucleotides are TGTGCCACCAGCAGAGATGGGTGGACTAGCGGTTCCTCCTACGAGCAGTACTTC. Amino acids: CATSRDGWTSGSSYEQYF.

J is TRBJ1-5 and V is TRBV25-1, with 8 bases fitting TRBD1. This CDR3 is built from 13 residues. Germline CDR1 and CDR2: MGHDK and SYGVNS. Germline trimming cut 6 bases from V and 2 bases from J; bases unmatched to any gene: 0. CDR3 bases: TGTGCCAGCAGGGGACAGGGCAATCAGCCCCAGCATTTT. This gives the protein CASRGQGNQPQHF.

CDR3 residues: CASSLAEGTNTGELFF. CDR3 DNA sequence: TGTGCCAGCAGCTTAGCGGAGGGTACGAACACCGGGGAGCTGTTTTTT. The rearrangement links TRBV7-8 to TRBJ2-2; tentative D call: TRBD2 (6 bases). Trimming shortened V by 0 bases and J by 0 bases, and 8 bases separated the two germline ends. The CDR3 loop spans 16 amino acids. In germline, CDR1 is SGHVS, CDR2 FQNEAQ. Full variable domain (outside the CDR3, taken from reference TRBV7-8 and TRBJ2-2): GAGVSQSPRYKVAKRGQDVALRCDPISGHVSLFWYQQALGQGPEFLTYFQNEAQLDKSGLPSDRFFAERPEGSVSTLKIQRTQQEDSAVYLCASSLAEGTNTGELFFGEGSRLTVL.

The gene calls are TRBV15 and TRBJ2-7; D gene ambiguous. The CDR3 covers 15 residues. V shed 5 bases and J shed 2 bases, with 16 bases lying between them. The germline gives CDR1 LNHNV, CDR2 YYDKDF (reference sequence). The CDR3 spells CATSPRNRAAYEQYF. CDR3 DNA: TGTGCCACCAGCCCCCGTAACCGAGCAGCCTACGAGCAGTACTTC. The full variable domain, its missing parts supplied by reference TRBV15 and TRBJ2-7, is DAMVIQNPRYQVTQFGKPVTLSCSQTLNHNVMYWYQQKSSQAPKLLFHYYDKDFNNEADTPDNFQSRRPNTSFCFLDIRSPGLGDTAMYLCATSPRNRAAYEQYFGPGTRLTVT.

This clone was seen more than once but under ten times. This chain connects TRBV28 to TRBJ1-5; D is perhaps TRBD1 (6 bases). Trimming removed 6 bases from V and 4 bases from J, with 10 bases in between. The CDR3 totals 13 residues. Germline V CDR1 and CDR2: MDHEN, SYDVKM. The CDR3, as DNA: TGTGCCAGCAGCAGGGGCGGGAATCAGCCCCAGCATTTT. It translates to CASSRGGNQPQHF.

The chain recombines TRBV11-2 with TRBJ1-4; weak D call: TRBD1 (5 bases). Germline V CDR1 and CDR2: SGHAT, FQNNGV. The CDR3 loop spans 14 amino acids. V was cut by 0 bases and J by 7 bases, with 9 bases left in between. CDR3 protein: CASSLEGAGEKLFF. The CDR3 DNA reads as TGTGCCAGCAGCTTAGAAGGGGCGGGTGAAAAACTGTTTTTT.

The rearrangement joins TRBV7-2 to TRBJ1-2; 8 bases match TRBD1. The J segment lost 4 bases and the V segment lost 4 bases, leaving 17 bases of the junction unmatched. This CDR3 contains 18 residues. CDR1 and CDR2 from the germline V gene are SGHTA and FQGNSA. CDR3 sequence reads: CASSSFQDLQGGGYGYTF. CDR3 sequence (DNA): TGTGCCAGCAGCTCGTTCCAGGACTTACAGGGGGGAGGCTATGGCTACACCTTC.

The J gene is TRBJ1-5, the V gene TRBV19; 7 bases agree with TRBD1. CDR1 and CDR2 (germline): LNHDA, SQIVND (reference sequence). V was pared by 6 bases and J by 7 bases, with 6 bases of the junction left unmatched. The CDR3 length is 13 residues. CDR3 nucleotide sequence: TGTGCCAGTAGCTGGGGAGGGGGCCAGCCCCAGCATTTT. Translated, it gives CASSWGGGQPQHF.

The chain recombines TRBV7-2 with TRBJ2-1, with 9 bases fitting TRBD2. Losses at the gene ends were 4 bases for V and 0 bases for J; bases not matched to a gene: 13. Germline CDR1 reads SGHTA; CDR2 reads FQGNSA. CDR3 length: 19 residues. CDR3 region: CASSWTGTSYRSSYNEQFF. The CDR3, as DNA: TGTGCCAGCAGCTGGACCGGGACTAGCTACCGTAGCTCCTACAATGAGCAGTTCTTC. Full variable domain (remainder filled in from reference TRBV7-2 and TRBJ2-1): GAGVSQSPSNKVTEKGKDVELRCDPISGHTALYWYRQSLGQGLEFLIYFQGNSAPDKSGLPSDRFSAERTGGSVSTLTIQRTQQEDSAVYLCASSWTGTSYRSSYNEQFFGPGTRLTVL.

The V gene is TRBV11-1, the J gene TRBJ2-7; D is uncertain. The CDR3 loop spans 15 amino acids. Trimming took off 5 bases at V and 4 bases at J, with 18 bases between the two ends. Germline V CDR1 and CDR2: SGHAT, FQDESV (reference sequence). CDR3 DNA: TGTGCCAGCAGCCCCGGGTGGGGTTCCACGTACGAGCAGTACTTC. Residues: CASSPGWGSTYEQYF.

This clone was counted between two and nine times. The chain recombines TRBV27 with TRBJ2-7; TRBD1 might be the D (5 bases). The ends were cut back, 8 bases at V and 4 bases at J, with 9 bases in the middle. Germline V gene data show CDR1 as MNHEY and CDR2 as SMNVEV (reference sequence). The CDR3 has 11 residues. Written as DNA, the CDR3 is TGTGCCAGCGCGACAGCGTACGAGCAGTACTTC. Translated, it gives CASATAYEQYF.

The CDR3 protein is CASSQVLGEAIYEQYF. The DNA of the CDR3 is TGCGCCAGCAGCCAAGTATTAGGGGAGGCGATCTACGAGCAGTACTTC. The V and J genes are TRBV4-3 and TRBJ2-7, with D perhaps TRBD2 (6 bases). Between the trimmed V and J ends, which lost 1 base and 3 bases, there was a span of 16 bases. This CDR3 has 16 amino acids. Germline V gives CDR1 LGHNA, CDR2 YSLEER.

This clone was counted between two and nine times. The chain recombines TRBV5-1 with TRBJ2-5, with TRBD2 identical over 15 bases. After removal of 4 bases from V and 2 bases from J, the junction contained 6 bases not matched to a gene. The CDR3 has 17 amino acids. Germline CDR1 SGHRS, CDR2 YFSETQ. CDR3 protein: CASSAGTSGRIQETQYF. The CDR3 DNA follows: TGCGCCAGCAGCGCAGGGACTAGCGGGAGGATACAAGAGACCCAGTACTTC.

This chain links TRBV6-1 with TRBJ2-7; D may be TRBD2 (6 bases). V was clipped by 5 bases and J by 4 bases, with 18 bases between them. CDR3 length equals 15 residues. The germline gives CDR1 MNHNS, CDR2 SASEGT. CDR3 bases: TGTGCCAGCAGTACAAACCGGGAGCGGGCTTACGAGCAGTACTTC. Translated: CASSTNRERAYEQYF.

The V call is TRBV6-1, the J call TRBJ1-5; 11 bases line up with TRBD1. The trim removed 4 bases at V and 2 bases at J, leaving 7 bases unmatched. Per the germline V gene, CDR1 is MNHNS and CDR2 is SASEGT. The CDR3 is 17 amino acids. CDR3: CASSVQGTGGGNQPQHF. CDR3 nucleotides: TGTGCCAGCAGTGTCCAAGGGACAGGGGGAGGCAATCAGCCCCAGCATTTT.

The chain is built from TRBV28 and TRBJ2-1; 11 positions match TRBD2. CDR3 length equals 16 residues. Looked up from germline, CDR1 is MDHEN and CDR2 is SYDVKM. Trimming took 7 bases from V and 3 from J; bases not matched to a gene: 8. The CDR3 nucleotides read TGTGCCAGCAATCCACCGGGACTAGCGGACTACAATGAGCAGTTCTTC. This gives the protein CASNPPGLADYNEQFF.

This clone occurred a few times. V usage is TRBV4-1 and J usage is TRBJ1-5, with D unresolved. Germline V gene lookup returns CDR1 MGHRA and CDR2 YSYEKL. V was trimmed by 4 bases and J by 2 bases, leaving 15 bases between them. The CDR3 runs to 16 residues. The CDR3 here is CASSLSFPGRNQPQHF. CDR3 bases: TGCGCCAGCAGCCTAAGTTTTCCAGGACGCAATCAGCCCCAGCATTTT.

This clone was picked up a small number of times. The genes are TRBV2 and TRBJ2-7; maybe TRBD1 (5 bases). This CDR3 comprises 12 residues. V lost 5 bases and J lost 6, with 11 bases in between. CDR1 is SNHLY, CDR2 FYNNEI, per germline. The CDR3 sequence: CASSTDNSEQYF. CDR3 nucleotides: TGTGCCAGCAGTACGGACAACTCCGAGCAGTACTTC.

The chain recombines TRBV21-1 with TRBJ2-7; TRBD1 is taken as the D call from the table, unchecked against the DNA. TRBV21-1 is labeled a pseudogene. This CDR3 contains 14 residues. CDR3 amino acids: CASSSRDSNYEQYF. CDR3 sequence (DNA): TGTGCCAGCAGCTCCCGGGACAGCAATTACGAGCAGTACTTC.

The V gene is TRBV28, the J gene TRBJ2-5; tentatively, D is TRBD1 or TRBD2 (6 bases each). The CDR3 has 15 residues. Trimming left V 7 bases short and J 5 bases short, with 20 bases between. Germline values: CDR1 MDHEN, CDR2 SYDVKM. This chain's CDR3 is CASTQPRGRGETQYF. Here the CDR3 DNA reads TGTGCCAGCACCCAACCCCGGGGGCGCGGGGAGACCCAGTACTTC.

This chain joins TRBV19 and TRBJ1-4; 8 positions agree with TRBD1. The CDR3 is made up of 19 amino acids. The V gene's germline CDR1 is LNHDA and CDR2 SQIVND (reference sequence). Trimming at V came to 3 bases and at J to 1 base, leaving 13 bases not matched to a gene. The CDR3 sequence is CASSIRQGANWGTNEKLFF. The DNA of the CDR3 is TGTGCCAGTAGTATTCGGCAGGGGGCGAATTGGGGAACTAATGAAAAACTGTTTTTT.

The genes are TRBV28 and TRBJ2-7; tentatively, D is TRBD2 (6 bases). Per the germline V gene, CDR1 is MDHEN and CDR2 is SYDVKM. The ends were cut back, 1 base at V and 2 bases at J, with 12 bases in the middle. CDR3 length equals 15 residues. The CDR3 region is CASSLYGGGTYEQYF. DNA for the CDR3: TGTGCCAGCAGTTTATACGGAGGCGGGACCTACGAGCAGTACTTC.

A word on this clone: A read error may account for a junction end that differs from germline. DNA for the CDR3: TGTGCCAGCACCTTGGGAGTTAATGGCTACACCTTC. Translation: CASTLGVNGYTF. The chain employs TRBV5-6 and TRBJ1-2, with D unclear. The CDR3 spans 12 residues. Germline-derived CDR1 and CDR2 are SGHDT and YYEEEE.

The V gene is TRBV28, the J gene TRBJ1-3; D is possibly TRBD1 (6 bases). The V end lost 5 bases, the J end lost 2 bases, and 10 bases lay between the germline ends. The CDR3 runs 14 residues. The germline gives CDR1 MDHEN, CDR2 SYDVKM. The CDR3 sequence: CASSLSGAGNTIYF. The CDR3 DNA is TGTGCCAGCAGTCTGTCAGGGGCTGGAAACACCATATATTTT.

This sequence joins TRBV5-1 and TRBJ1-2; 9 bases fit TRBD1. Germline V CDR1 and CDR2: SGHRS, YFSETQ. After removal of 3 bases from V and 3 bases from J, the junction contained 0 bases not matched to a gene. The length of the CDR3 is 13 residues. CDR3 amino acids: CASSWTGDYGYTF. The CDR3 nucleotides read TGCGCCAGCAGCTGGACAGGGGACTATGGCTACACCTTC.

This rearrangement joins TRBV6-1 to TRBJ2-7; D not certain. Germline loops: CDR1 MNHNS, CDR2 SASEGT. The V end lost 2 bases, the J end lost 3 bases, and 11 bases lay between the germline ends. The CDR3 has 14 residues. CDR3 amino acids: CASSEPYPNYEQYF. Written as DNA, the CDR3 is TGTGCCAGCAGTGAACCGTACCCTAACTACGAGCAGTACTTC.

This chain uses TRBV5-6 with TRBJ2-3; D tentatively fits TRBD1 or TRBD2 (5 bases each). Germline CDR1 reads SGHDT; CDR2 reads YYEEEE. The CDR3 contains 14 residues. Trimming took off 2 bases at V and 0 bases at J, with 7 bases between the two ends. The CDR3 region is CASSLGDSTDTQYF. For the CDR3, the DNA is TGTGCCAGCAGCTTAGGGGACAGCACAGATACGCAGTATTTT.